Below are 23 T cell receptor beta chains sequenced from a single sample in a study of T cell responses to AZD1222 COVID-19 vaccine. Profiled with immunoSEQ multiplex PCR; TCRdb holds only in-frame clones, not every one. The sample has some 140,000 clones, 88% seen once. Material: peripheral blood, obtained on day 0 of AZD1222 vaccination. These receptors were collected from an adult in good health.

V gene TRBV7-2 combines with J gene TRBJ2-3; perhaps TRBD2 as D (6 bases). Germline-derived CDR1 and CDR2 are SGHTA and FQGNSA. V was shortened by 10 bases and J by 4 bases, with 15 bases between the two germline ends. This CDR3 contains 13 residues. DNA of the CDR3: TGTGCCACGCGGGGTGATGGTTCAGATACGCAGTATTTT. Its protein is CATRGDGSDTQYF.

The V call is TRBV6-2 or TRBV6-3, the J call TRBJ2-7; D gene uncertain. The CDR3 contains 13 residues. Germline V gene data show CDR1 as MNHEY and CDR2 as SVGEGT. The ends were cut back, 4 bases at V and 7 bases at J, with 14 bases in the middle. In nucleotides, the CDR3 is TGTGCCAGCAGTTCCAAGGTTGCGTGGGAGCAGTACTTC. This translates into CASSSKVAWEQYF.

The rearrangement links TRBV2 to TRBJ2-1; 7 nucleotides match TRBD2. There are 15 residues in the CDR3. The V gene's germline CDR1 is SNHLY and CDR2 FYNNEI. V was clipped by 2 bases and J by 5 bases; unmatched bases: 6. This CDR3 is CASSERSSGNNEQFF. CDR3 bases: TGTGCCAGCAGTGAACGGTCTAGCGGAAACAATGAGCAGTTCTTC. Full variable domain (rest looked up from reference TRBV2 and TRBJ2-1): EPEVTQTPSHQVTQMGQEVILRCVPISNHLYFYWYRQILGQKVEFLVSFYNNEISEKSEIFDDQFSVERPDGSNFTLKIRSTKLEDSAMYFCASSERSSGNNEQFFGPGTRLTVL.

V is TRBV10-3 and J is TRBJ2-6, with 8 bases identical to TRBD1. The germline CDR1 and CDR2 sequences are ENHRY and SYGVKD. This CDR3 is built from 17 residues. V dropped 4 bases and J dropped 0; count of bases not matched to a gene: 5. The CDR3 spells CAISGQGAPSGANVLTF. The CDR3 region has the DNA TGTGCCATCAGTGGGCAGGGGGCCCCCTCTGGGGCCAACGTCCTGACTTTC.

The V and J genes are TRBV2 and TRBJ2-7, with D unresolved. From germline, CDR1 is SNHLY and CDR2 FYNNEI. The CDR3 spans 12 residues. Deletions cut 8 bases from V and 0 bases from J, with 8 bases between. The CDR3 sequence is CASAQSSYEQYF. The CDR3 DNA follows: TGTGCCAGCGCTCAGAGCTCCTACGAGCAGTACTTC.

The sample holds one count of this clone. The CDR3 DNA is TGTGCCAGCTCGCCGGGGACAGGGGGCACTGAAGCTTTCTTT. Amino acid sequence: CASSPGTGGTEAFF. The chain has TRBV6-5 and TRBJ1-1; 11 nucleotides align to TRBD1. With V trimmed by 8 bases and J by 4 bases, 6 bases remained unmatched. The CDR3 loop spans 14 amino acids. Germline V CDR1 and CDR2: MNHEY, SVGAGI.

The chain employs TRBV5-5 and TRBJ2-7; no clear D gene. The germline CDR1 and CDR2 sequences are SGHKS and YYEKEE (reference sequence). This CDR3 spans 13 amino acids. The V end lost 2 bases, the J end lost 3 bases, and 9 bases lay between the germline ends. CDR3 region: CASSFLYGYEQYF. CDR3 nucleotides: TGTGCCAGCAGCTTTCTTTACGGCTACGAGCAGTACTTC.

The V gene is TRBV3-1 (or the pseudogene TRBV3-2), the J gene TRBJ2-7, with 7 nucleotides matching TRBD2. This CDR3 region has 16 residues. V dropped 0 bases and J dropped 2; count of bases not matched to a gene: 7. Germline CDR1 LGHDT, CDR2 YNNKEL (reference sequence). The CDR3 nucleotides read TGTGCCAGCAGCCAAGATTTCGGGGGGAAAACCTACGAGCAGTACTTC. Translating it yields CASSQDFGGKTYEQYF.

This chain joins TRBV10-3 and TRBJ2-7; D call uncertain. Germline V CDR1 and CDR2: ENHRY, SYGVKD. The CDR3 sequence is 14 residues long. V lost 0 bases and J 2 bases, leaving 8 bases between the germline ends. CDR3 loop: CAISESGATYEQYF. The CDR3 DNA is TGTGCCATCAGTGAGTCAGGCGCGACCTACGAGCAGTACTTC.

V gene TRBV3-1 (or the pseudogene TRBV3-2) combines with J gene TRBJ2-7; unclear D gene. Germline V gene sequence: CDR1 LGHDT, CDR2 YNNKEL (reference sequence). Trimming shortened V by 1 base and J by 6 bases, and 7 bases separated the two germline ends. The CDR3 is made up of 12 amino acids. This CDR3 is CASSQASLEQYF. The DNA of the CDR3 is TGTGCCAGCAGCCAAGCTTCTCTCGAGCAGTACTTC.

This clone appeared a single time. The CDR3 sequence: CASSRGANEQYF. CDR3 DNA: TGTGCCAGCAGCCGGGGGGCCAACGAGCAGTACTTC. The gene calls are TRBV5-6 and TRBJ2-7, with a possible D match to TRBD2 (7 bases). This CDR3 comprises 12 residues. V was trimmed by 4 bases and J by 5 bases, leaving 10 bases between them. The germline V gene has CDR1 SGHDT and CDR2 YYEEEE. Based on the CDR3 plus reference TRBV5-6 and TRBJ2-7, the full variable domain is DAGVTQSPTHLIKTRGQQVTLRCSPKSGHDTVSWYQQALGQGPQFIFQYYEEEERQRGNFPDRFSGHQFPNYSSELNVNALLLGDSALYLCASSRGANEQYFGPGTRLTVT.

CDR3: CASSPELSTDTQYF. As DNA, the CDR3 is TGTGCCAGCAGCCCCGAACTGAGCACAGATACGCAGTATTTT. The chain combines TRBV11-3 with TRBJ2-3; D ambiguous. CDR1 is SGHNT and CDR2 is YENEEA in the germline V gene. Between the trimmed V and J ends, which lost 5 bases and 0 bases, there was a span of 9 bases. CDR3 length: 14 residues. The full variable domain, rest sourced from reference TRBV11-3 and TRBJ2-3, is EAGVVQSPRYKIIEKKQPVAFWCNPISGHNTLYWYLQNLGQGPELLIRYENEEAVDDSQLPKDRFSAERLKGVDSTLKIQPAELGDSAVYLCASSPELSTDTQYFGPGTRLTVL.

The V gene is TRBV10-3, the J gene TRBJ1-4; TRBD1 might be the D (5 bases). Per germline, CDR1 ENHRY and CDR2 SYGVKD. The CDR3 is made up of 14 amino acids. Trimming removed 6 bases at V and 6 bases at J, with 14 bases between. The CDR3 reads CAISPNRWDEKLFF. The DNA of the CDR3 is TGTGCCATCAGCCCGAACAGGTGGGATGAAAAACTGTTTTTT.

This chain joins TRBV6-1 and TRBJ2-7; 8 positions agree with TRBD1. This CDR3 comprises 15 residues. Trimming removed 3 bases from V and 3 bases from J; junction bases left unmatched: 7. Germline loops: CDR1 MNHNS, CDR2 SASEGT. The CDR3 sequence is CASSDRDRTLYEQYF. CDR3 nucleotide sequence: TGTGCCAGCAGTGACCGGGACAGGACTCTCTACGAGCAGTACTTC.

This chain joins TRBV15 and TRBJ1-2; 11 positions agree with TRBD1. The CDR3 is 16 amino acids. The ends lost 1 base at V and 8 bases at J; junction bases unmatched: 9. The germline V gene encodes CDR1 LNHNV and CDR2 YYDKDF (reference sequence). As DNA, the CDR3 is TGTGCCACCAGCAGAGCTGGCGCGGGACAGGGGGGAGGCTACACCTTC. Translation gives CATSRAGAGQGGGYTF.

The CDR3 nucleotides are TGTGCCAGCAGTTACGCGTCGATGGGCCACGAGCAGTACTTC. It is translated as CASSYASMGHEQYF. V usage is TRBV6-5 and J usage is TRBJ2-7; D not certain. The V gene lost 2 bases and the J gene lost 5 bases, with 13 bases spanning the gap. The CDR3 runs 14 residues. From germline, CDR1 is MNHEY and CDR2 SVGAGI.

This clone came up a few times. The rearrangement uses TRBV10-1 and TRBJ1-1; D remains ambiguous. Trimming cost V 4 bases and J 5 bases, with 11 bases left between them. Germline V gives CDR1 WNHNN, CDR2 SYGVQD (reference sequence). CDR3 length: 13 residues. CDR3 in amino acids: CASSGSRRTEAFF. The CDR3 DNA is TGCGCCAGCAGTGGTTCGAGAAGGACTGAAGCTTTCTTT.

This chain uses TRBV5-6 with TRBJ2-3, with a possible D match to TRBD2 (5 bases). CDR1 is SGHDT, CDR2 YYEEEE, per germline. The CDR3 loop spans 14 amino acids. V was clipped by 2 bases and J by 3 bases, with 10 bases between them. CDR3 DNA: TGTGCCAGCAGCTTCGTGGGAGCAACAGATACGCAGTATTTT. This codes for CASSFVGATDTQYF.

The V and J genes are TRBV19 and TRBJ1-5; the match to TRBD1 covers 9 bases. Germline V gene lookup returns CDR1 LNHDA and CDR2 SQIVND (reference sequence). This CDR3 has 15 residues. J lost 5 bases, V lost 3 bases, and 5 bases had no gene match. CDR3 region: CASSMRQGVDQPQHF. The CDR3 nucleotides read TGTGCCAGTAGTATGAGACAGGGGGTTGATCAGCCCCAGCATTTT.

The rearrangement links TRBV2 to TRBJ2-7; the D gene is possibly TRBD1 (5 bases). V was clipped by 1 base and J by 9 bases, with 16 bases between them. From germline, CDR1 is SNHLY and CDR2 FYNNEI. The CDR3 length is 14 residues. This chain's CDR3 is CASSEGRGTGGQYF. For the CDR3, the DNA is TGTGCCAGCAGTGAAGGAAGGGGAACGGGCGGGCAGTACTTC.

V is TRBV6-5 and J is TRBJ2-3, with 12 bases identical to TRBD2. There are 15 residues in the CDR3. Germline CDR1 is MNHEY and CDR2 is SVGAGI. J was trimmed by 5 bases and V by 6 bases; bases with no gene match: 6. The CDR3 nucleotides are TGTGCCAGCAGCCCAGGACTAGCGGGGTTAGATACGCAGTATTTT. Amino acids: CASSPGLAGLDTQYF.

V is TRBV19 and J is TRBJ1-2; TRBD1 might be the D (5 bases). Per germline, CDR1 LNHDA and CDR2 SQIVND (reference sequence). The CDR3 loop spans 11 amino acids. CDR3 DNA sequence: TGTGCAACGGGCAGGGATTCTGGCTACACCTTC. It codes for CATGRDSGYTF. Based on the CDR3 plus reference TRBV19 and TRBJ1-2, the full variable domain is DGGITQSPKYLFRKEGQNVTLSCEQNLNHDAMYWYRQDPGQGLRLIYYSQIVNDFQKGDIAEGYSVSREKKESFPLTVTSAQKNPTAFYLCATGRDSGYTFGSGTRLTVV.

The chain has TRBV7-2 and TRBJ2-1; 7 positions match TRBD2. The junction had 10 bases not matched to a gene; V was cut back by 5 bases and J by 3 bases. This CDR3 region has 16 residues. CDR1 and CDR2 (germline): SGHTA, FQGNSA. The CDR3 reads CASSNHFRGGYNEQFF. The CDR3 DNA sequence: TGTGCCAGCAGCAACCATTTTCGCGGGGGCTACAATGAGCAGTTCTTC.